This entry features one T cell receptor (beta chain) sequence. Its antigen is still unknown. The entry originates in a study of PD-1 blockade in mismatch repair-deficient tumors. Study results and caveats: Rapid post-treatment expansion, then contraction, generally preceding radiologic response, marked tumor-resident clones.

All patients were mismatch repair deficient, assessed by either PCR or immunohistochemistry. TCRs were sequenced from a few patients responding to pembrolizumab. Profiled with immunoSEQ multiplex PCR; TCRdb holds only in-frame clones, not every one. The top ten hold 10% to 15% of the sample, which has about 130,000 clones, roughly 86% seen once. Per germline, CDR1 SQVTM and CDR2 ANQGSEA. The CDR3 is made up of 15 amino acids. V shed 5 bases, J shed 1 base, and the junction held 7 bases outside the gene matches. Sequenced material: peripheral blood, taken about 17 months after starting pembrolizumab. This TCR derives from an adult with mismatch repair-deficient cancer. This sequence joins TRBV29-1 and TRBJ2-3, with 9 bases matching TRBD2. The CDR3 is CSVQVRGRGTDTQYF. CDR3 nucleotides: TGCAGCGTTCAGGTTCGCGGGAGGGGCACAGATACGCAGTATTTT.